This passage covers 9 T cell receptor beta chains from one sample sequenced in a study of blood T cell repertoires in COVID-19. Sequencing was performed with immunoSEQ multiplex PCR; in TCRdb, only in-frame clones are kept and a portion is missing. The sample holds 70,000 to 75,000 clones; 80% to 85% are singletons and the top ten take 1.8%. Sequences were obtained from peripheral blood. Source of these receptors: a woman aged 60-75 years with acute or convalescent COVID-19.

This clone was observed a single time. The J gene is TRBJ2-3, the V gene TRBV5-1, with TRBD2 as a possible D gene (5 bases). The germline CDR1 and CDR2 sequences are SGHRS and YFSETQ. The CDR3 consists of 15 residues. V was pared by 4 bases and J by 1 base, with 13 bases between. The CDR3 DNA reads as TGCGCCAGCAGCACCGGACTGCGGGGCACAGATACGCAGTATTTT. Protein sequence: CASSTGLRGTDTQYF.

The chain joins TRBV7-2 to TRBJ1-4; no firm D call. Germline V gene data show CDR1 as SGHTA and CDR2 as FQGNSA. Deletions cut 7 bases from V and 5 bases from J, with 8 bases between. This CDR3 comprises 12 residues. DNA for the CDR3: TGTGCCAGCACCCAGCGGAATGAAAAACTGTTTTTT. Amino acid sequence: CASTQRNEKLFF. The whole variable domain, filled in from reference TRBV7-2 and TRBJ1-4, reads GAGVSQSPSNKVTEKGKDVELRCDPISGHTALYWYRQSLGQGLEFLIYFQGNSAPDKSGLPSDRFSAERTGGSVSTLTIQRTQQEDSAVYLCASTQRNEKLFFGSGTQLSVL.

The chain couples TRBV19 to TRBJ1-5, with 9 nucleotides matching TRBD1. CDR3 size: 15 residues. Germline CDR1 reads LNHDA; CDR2 reads SQIVND (reference sequence). V lost 6 bases, J lost 6 bases, and 9 bases stayed unmatched. The CDR3 sequence is CASSQQGALGQPQHF. CDR3 in DNA: TGTGCCAGTAGCCAACAGGGGGCACTGGGTCAGCCCCAGCATTTT. The full variable domain, rest sourced from reference TRBV19 and TRBJ1-5, is DGGITQSPKYLFRKEGQNVTLSCEQNLNHDAMYWYRQDPGQGLRLIYYSQIVNDFQKGDIAEGYSVSREKKESFPLTVTSAQKNPTAFYLCASSQQGALGQPQHFGDGTRLSIL.

The chain carries TRBV5-1 and TRBJ2-5; 8 positions agree with TRBD2. Looked up from germline, CDR1 is SGHRS and CDR2 is YFSETQ. J lost 4 bases, V lost 4 bases, and 12 bases had no gene match. The CDR3 is 16 amino acids. This chain's CDR3 is CASSRAGTSLPETQYF. The CDR3 region has the DNA TGCGCCAGCAGCAGGGCCGGGACTAGTTTACCAGAGACCCAGTACTTC.

The J gene is TRBJ2-5, the V gene TRBV5-4; 9 nucleotides align to TRBD2. The junction had 5 bases not matched to a gene; V was cut back by 0 bases and J by 2 bases. Germline V lookup: CDR1 SGHNT, CDR2 YYREEE (reference sequence). There are 16 residues in the CDR3. The CDR3 reads CASSLGPSGIQETQYF. The CDR3 DNA sequence: TGTGCCAGCAGCTTGGGGCCTAGCGGGATACAAGAGACCCAGTACTTC. Full variable domain (rest looked up from reference TRBV5-4 and TRBJ2-5): ETGVTQSPTHLIKTRGQQVTLRCSSQSGHNTVSWYQQALGQGPQFIFQYYREEENGRGNFPPRFSGLQFPNYSSELNVNALELDDSALYLCASSLGPSGIQETQYFGPGTRLLVL.

The chain is built from TRBV6-1 and TRBJ1-5; 9 bases are a match to TRBD1. The trim removed 3 bases at V and 3 bases at J, leaving 3 bases unmatched. Per germline, CDR1 MNHNS and CDR2 SASEGT. This CDR3 is 15 amino acids long. As DNA, the CDR3 is TGTGCCAGCAGTGATTACAGGGGGCTCAATCAGCCCCAGCATTTT. Protein sequence: CASSDYRGLNQPQHF.

The genes are TRBV29-1 and TRBJ2-3, with D possibly matching TRBD1 (6 bases). Between the trimmed V and J ends, which lost 7 bases and 9 bases, there was a span of 17 bases. Germline values: CDR1 SQVTM, CDR2 ANQGSEA. The CDR3 is made up of 12 amino acids. CDR3 nucleotide sequence: TGCAGCGCGCGCTTACAGGGTGAAACGCAGTATTTT. Encoded protein: CSARLQGETQYF.

This clone was recorded a few times. The J gene is TRBJ2-7, the V gene TRBV27; TRBD2 matches at 8 bases. The V and J ends lost 2 bases and 3 bases, in that order; junction bases with no gene match: 9. CDR3 length: 16 amino acids. CDR1 is MNHEY and CDR2 is SMNVEV in the germline V gene (reference sequence). Here the CDR3 DNA reads TGTGCCAGCAGTTTAGCTGTTGGTAGCGGGATCTACGAGCAGTACTTC. Protein: CASSLAVGSGIYEQYF.

V is TRBV27 and J is TRBJ1-2; 7 bases are a match to TRBD1. This CDR3 comprises 17 residues. CDR1 and CDR2 from the germline V gene are MNHEY and SMNVEV (reference sequence). V gave up 5 bases and J gave up 2 bases; unmatched junction bases: 14. As DNA, the CDR3 is TGTGCCAGCAGTCCCCCAGCGCGAGACAGGGACAACTATGGCTACACCTTC. Amino acids: CASSPPARDRDNYGYTF.